Listed below are T cell receptor beta chains from one sample, sequenced in a study of blood T cell repertoires in COVID-19. Sequenced by immunoSEQ multiplex PCR; TCRdb stores in-frame clones only, minus some. This table holds 140,000 or so clones, 75% to 85% found once. Material for sequencing was peripheral blood. Every receptor here comes from a woman aged 80 or older with acute or convalescent COVID-19. Both conserved end residues are trimmed from each CDR3. Some rows mark clone size as missing; the rest say once, few, many or name a class of expanded clone.

J | length | size | V | CDR3
TRBJ2-5 | 12 | . | TRBV29-1 | SVVQGPLGETQY
TRBJ1-1 | 10 | . | TRBV29-1 | SVRTVNTEAF
TRBJ2-3 | 15 | . | TRBV5-8 | ASSFMGLAGVGDTQY
TRBJ2-1 | 12 | once | TRBV5-4 | ASSYSGTYNEQF
TRBJ2-5 | 11 | once | TRBV12-3/TRBV12-4 | ASTDQTRQTQY
TRBJ1-2 | 11 | . | TRBV10-3 | AISERGFYGYT
TRBJ2-2 | 12 | few | TRBV2 | ASSQGSRTGELF
TRBJ1-1 | 12 | . | TRBV7-3 | ASSLRARNTEAF
TRBJ2-1 | 15 | . | TRBV7-6 | ASSTTLASGQYNEQF
TRBJ2-1 | 14 | . | TRBV24-1 | ATSSSTSGRVNEQF
TRBJ2-2 | 11 | . | TRBV28 | ASSLTVPGELF
TRBJ1-4 | 15 | few | TRBV28 | ATKDRGRMGANEKLF
TRBJ1-1 | 16 | . | TRBV28 | ASSPRRQGRVMGTEAF
TRBJ2-2 | 14 | . | TRBV7-9 | ASINSRDRATGELF
TRBJ2-7 | 15 | . | TRBV6-1 | ASSDVGGTGKTYEQY
TRBJ2-7 | 12 | few | TRBV15 | ATSRFGGAGEQY
TRBJ1-2 | 12 | . | TRBV9 | ASSVAQAAYGYT
TRBJ1-6 | 13 | . | TRBV5-1 | ASSSGQGAHSPLH
TRBJ2-5 | 14 | . | TRBV5-4 | ASSLEIAGGGETQY
TRBJ1-6 | 13 | . | TRBV3-1/TRBV3-2 | ASTQHGVANSPLH
TRBJ1-2 | 12 | . | TRBV7-2 | ASSLPADTYGYT
TRBJ2-7 | 10 | . | TRBV5-5 | ASSFRGAEQY
TRBJ2-1 | 14 | . | TRBV9 | ASSAWTVGYSNEQF
TRBJ2-3 | 14 | . | TRBV11-3 | ASSLGWGSRTDTQY
TRBJ2-4 | 9 | . | TRBV29-1 | SAWWGDIQY
TRBJ2-7 | 15 | . | TRBV10-3 | AISESIAWGGLYEQY
TRBJ1-3 | 14 | . | TRBV7-2 | ASSFSDLNSGNTIY
TRBJ2-5 | 10 | . | TRBV18 | ASSPEGETQY
TRBJ2-4 | 16 | . | TRBV2 | ASSSRQGGGLAKNIQY
TRBJ1-1 | 10 | . | TRBV10-3 | ATRDRESEAF
TRBJ2-3 | 14 | once | TRBV7-6 | ASSLAPGGGADTQY
TRBJ1-5 | 14 | . | TRBV6-4 | AGKYSGDVSNQPQH
TRBJ2-3 | 14 | . | TRBV7-6 | ASSLGDRGGTDTQY
TRBJ2-2 | 12 | . | TRBV7-9 | ASSAGVRTGELF
TRBJ2-6 | 14 | . | TRBV24-1 | ATSRETGTGANVLT
TRBJ2-3 | 12 | . | TRBV7-3 | ASSLEAPGDTQY
TRBJ2-1 | 13 | . | TRBV4-2 | ASSQGSMTYNEQF
TRBJ2-7 | 12 | . | TRBV7-2 | ASSFGAGAYEQY
TRBJ2-7 | 13 | . | TRBV28 | ASSLPQGTRSKQY
TRBJ1-3 | 14 | . | TRBV18 | ASSPLPRGSGNTIY